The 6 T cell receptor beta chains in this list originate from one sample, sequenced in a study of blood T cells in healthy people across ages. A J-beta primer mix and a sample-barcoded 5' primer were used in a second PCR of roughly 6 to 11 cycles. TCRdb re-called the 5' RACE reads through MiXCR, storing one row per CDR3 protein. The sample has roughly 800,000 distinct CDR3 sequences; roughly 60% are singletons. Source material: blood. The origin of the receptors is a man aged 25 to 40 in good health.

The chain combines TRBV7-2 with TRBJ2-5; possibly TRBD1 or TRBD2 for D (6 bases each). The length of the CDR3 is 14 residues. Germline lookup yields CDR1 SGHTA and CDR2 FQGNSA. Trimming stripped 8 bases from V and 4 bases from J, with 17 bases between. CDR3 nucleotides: TGTGCCAGCGCGACCCCGAGGGGGGCAGAGACCCAGTACTTC. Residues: CASATPRGAETQYF. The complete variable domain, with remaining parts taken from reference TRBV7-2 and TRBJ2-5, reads GAGVSQSPSNKVTEKGKDVELRCDPISGHTALYWYRQSLGQGLEFLIYFQGNSAPDKSGLPSDRFSAERTGGSVSTLTIQRTQQEDSAVYLCASATPRGAETQYFGPGTRLLVL.

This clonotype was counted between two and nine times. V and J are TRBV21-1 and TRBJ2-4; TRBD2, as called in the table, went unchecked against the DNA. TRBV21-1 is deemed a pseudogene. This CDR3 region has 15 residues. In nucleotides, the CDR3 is TGTGCCAGCAGCCCCTCATCGGGAGCCAAAAACATTCAGTACTTC. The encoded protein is CASSPSSGAKNIQYF.

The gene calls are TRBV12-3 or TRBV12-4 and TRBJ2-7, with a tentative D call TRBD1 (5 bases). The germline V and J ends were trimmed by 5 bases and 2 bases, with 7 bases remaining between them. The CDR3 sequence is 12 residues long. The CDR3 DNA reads TGTGCCAGCAGTACGGACACCTACGAGCAGTACTTC. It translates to CASSTDTYEQYF.

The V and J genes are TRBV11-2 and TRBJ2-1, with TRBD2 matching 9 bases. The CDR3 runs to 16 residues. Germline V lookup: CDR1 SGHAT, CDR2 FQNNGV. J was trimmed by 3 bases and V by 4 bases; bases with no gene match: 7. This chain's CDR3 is CASSSGGGVIYNEQFF. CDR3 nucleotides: TGTGCCAGCAGCTCGGGCGGGGGGGTAATCTACAATGAGCAGTTCTTC. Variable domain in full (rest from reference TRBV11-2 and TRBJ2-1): EAGVAQSPRYKIIEKRQSVAFWCNPISGHATLYWYQQILGQGPKLLIQFQNNGVVDDSQLPKDRFSAERLKGVDSTLKIQPAKLEDSAVYLCASSSGGGVIYNEQFFGPGTRLTVL.

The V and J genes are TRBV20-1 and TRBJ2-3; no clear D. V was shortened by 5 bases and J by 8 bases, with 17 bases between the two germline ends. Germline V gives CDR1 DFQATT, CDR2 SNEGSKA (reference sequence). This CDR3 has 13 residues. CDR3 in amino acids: CSAQRAGPGTQYF. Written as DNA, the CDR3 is TGCAGTGCTCAGAGAGCCGGACCGGGTACGCAGTATTTT.

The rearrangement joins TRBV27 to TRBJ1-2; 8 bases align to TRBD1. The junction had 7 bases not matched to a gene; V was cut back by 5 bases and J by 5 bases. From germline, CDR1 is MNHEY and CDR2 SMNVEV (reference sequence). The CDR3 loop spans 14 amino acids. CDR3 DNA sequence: TGTGCCAGCAGTGCCCGGGACAGGAGTTATGGCTACACCTTC. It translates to CASSARDRSYGYTF.